Each of the 10 T cell receptor beta chains below was sequenced from the same sample in a study of T-cell reconstitution after alpha-beta-depleted transplantation in children. Unique molecular identifiers were built into the TCRbeta library. Each CDR3 protein gets one entry after TCRdb re-called the PCR reads with MiXCR. Altogether hundreds of thousands of distinct CDR3 sequences are present, around 9.6% being singletons, with the ten largest covering 5% to 7%. The source was PBMCs from the stem cell graft donor, collected from the stem cell graft. These TCRs come from a human donor who donated a stem cell graft to a child with acute lymphoblastic leukemia.

This clonotype was counted between two and nine times. This chain joins TRBV27 and TRBJ2-7; 10 bases are a match to TRBD2. J gave up 3 bases and V 2 bases, and 4 bases lay outside the gene matches. The CDR3 covers 15 residues. From germline, CDR1 is MNHEY and CDR2 SMNVEV (reference sequence). The CDR3 loop is CASSLRPSGGYEQYF. Here the CDR3 DNA reads TGTGCCAGCAGTTTACGCCCTAGCGGGGGCTACGAGCAGTACTTC.

This clonotype was detected ten times or more. The chain has TRBV6-5 and TRBJ1-4, with 8 nucleotides matching TRBD1. V was clipped by 6 bases and J by 8 bases; unmatched bases: 8. Germline V lookup: CDR1 MNHEY, CDR2 SVGAGI. The CDR3 totals 14 residues. The CDR3 DNA sequence: TGTGCCAGCAGACTCGACAGGGGAAGGGAAAAACTGTTTTTT. Protein sequence: CASRLDRGREKLFF.

There are many counts of this clonotype. This chain uses TRBV5-1 with TRBJ2-7, with D uncertain. The germline V gene encodes CDR1 SGHRS and CDR2 YFSETQ. Trimming shortened V by 0 bases and J by 0 bases, and 10 bases separated the two germline ends. The CDR3 loop spans 15 amino acids. The CDR3: CASSLGAGTSYEQYF. CDR3 sequence (DNA): TGCGCCAGCAGCTTGGGGGCAGGAACCTCCTACGAGCAGTACTTC. Full variable domain (rest looked up from reference TRBV5-1 and TRBJ2-7): KAGVTQTPRYLIKTRGQQVTLSCSPISGHRSVSWYQQTPGQGLQFLFEYFSETQRNKGNFPGRFSGRQFSNSRSEMNVSTLELGDSALYLCASSLGAGTSYEQYFGPGTRLTVT.

This clonotype was seen repeatedly, ten times or more. V usage is TRBV5-4 and J usage is TRBJ2-3; TRBD2 is a possible D gene (6 bases). The V end was cut by 2 bases, the J end by 5 bases, with 9 bases between. In germline, CDR1 is SGHNT, CDR2 YYREEE (reference sequence). The CDR3 has 13 residues. Written as DNA, the CDR3 is TGTGCCAGCAGCTTTGGGACTCAAGATACGCAGTATTTT. Its translation: CASSFGTQDTQYF.

This clonotype was recorded at least ten times. The chain is built from TRBV27 and TRBJ2-3, with D perhaps TRBD1 or TRBD2 (6 bases each). Germline V gene data show CDR1 as MNHEY and CDR2 as SMNVEV (reference sequence). CDR3 size: 14 residues. The V end was cut by 6 bases, the J end by 4 bases, with 14 bases between. Here the CDR3 DNA reads TGTGCCAGCAGCTCGAGGGGGAGGCCAGATACGCAGTATTTT. Amino acid sequence: CASSSRGRPDTQYF.

Only a few counts were recorded for this clonotype. The gene calls are TRBV5-1 and TRBJ1-2; D perhaps matches TRBD1 (6 bases). There are 14 residues in the CDR3. V was cut by 4 bases and J by 4 bases, with 14 bases left in between. From germline, CDR1 is SGHRS and CDR2 YFSETQ. Written as DNA, the CDR3 is TGCGCCAGCAGCAATCGACAGGACCTCTATGGCTACACCTTC. Translated, it gives CASSNRQDLYGYTF.

The CDR3 region is CASSPKNIQYF. The DNA for the CDR3 is TGTGCCAGCAGCCCCAAAAACATTCAGTACTTC. The V call is TRBV7-9, the J call TRBJ2-4; D is unresolved. The germline V gene encodes CDR1 SEHNR and CDR2 FQNEAQ (reference sequence). CDR3 length equals 11 residues. Trimming removed 5 bases at V and 2 bases at J, with 1 base between.

This clonotype was observed at least ten times. J is TRBJ2-7 and V is TRBV6-2 or TRBV6-3; possible D gene TRBD1, 6 bases. With 7 bases removed from V and 3 bases from J, the gap between germline ends came to 10 bases. This CDR3 is 12 amino acids long. Germline loops: CDR1 MNHEY, CDR2 SVGEGT. The CDR3 reads CASNNRDYEQYF. The DNA of the CDR3 is TGTGCCAGCAACAACAGGGACTACGAGCAGTACTTC.

This clonotype was counted ten times or more. The chain is built from TRBV12-3 or TRBV12-4 and TRBJ1-5, with 8 bases matching TRBD1. Unmatched junction bases numbered 1, after V lost 4 bases and J lost 2 bases. This CDR3 is 14 amino acids long. The CDR3 sequence: CASSSTGGNQPQHF. The DNA for the CDR3 is TGTGCCAGCAGTTCGACAGGGGGCAATCAGCCCCAGCATTTT.

This clonotype was picked up many times. V and J are TRBV5-1 and TRBJ2-2; D unclear. The V end was cut by 3 bases, the J end by 4 bases, with 10 bases between. The CDR3 runs 14 residues. In germline, CDR1 is SGHRS, CDR2 YFSETQ. CDR3 sequence reads: CASSSGPSTGELFF. The CDR3 coding sequence is TGCGCCAGCAGCTCTGGACCTTCCACCGGGGAGCTGTTTTTT.